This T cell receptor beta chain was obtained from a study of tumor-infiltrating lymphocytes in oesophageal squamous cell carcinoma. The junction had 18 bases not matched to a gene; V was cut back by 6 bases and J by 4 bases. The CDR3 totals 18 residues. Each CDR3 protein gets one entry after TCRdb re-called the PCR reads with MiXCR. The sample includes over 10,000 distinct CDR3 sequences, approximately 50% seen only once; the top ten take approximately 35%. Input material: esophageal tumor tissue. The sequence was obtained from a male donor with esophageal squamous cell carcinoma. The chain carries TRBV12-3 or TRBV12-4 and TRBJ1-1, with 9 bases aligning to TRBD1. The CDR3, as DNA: TGTGCCAGCAGCCTATACAGGGGGCGGGTTACAGGGGCCACTGAAGCTTTCTTT. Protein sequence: CASSLYRGRVTGATEAFF.